The following is a T cell receptor (beta chain) sequence with its context. The target antigen is unknown. The sample's time point: persistent/refractory GD, antithyroid drugs over 5 years with positive TRAb. After RNA was extracted from PBMCs, the TCR library was made from it. The patient group derived from an endocrinology department in Xi'an, China. Tubes containing EDTA received nine milliliters of drawn peripheral blood. For TCR beta, libraries came from iRepertoire HTBI primers and Arm-PCR of CDR3 regions. TCRdb redid the calling of the multiplex PCR reads with MiXCR, one entry per CDR3 protein. The table records roughly 450,000 distinct CDR3 sequences, 22% of them present only once. Trimming took 3 bases from V and 4 from J, leaving 13 bases between them. This CDR3 is built from 15 residues. Germline V CDR1 and CDR2: LNHDA, SQIVND (reference sequence). The sample originates from a study of regulatory T cells in long-lasting Graves disease. Findings and caveats of the study: Investigators studied peripheral blood only, not thyroid tissue. Accuracy may have suffered from the small sample size.

The sequence derives from a female donor with Graves disease. Sequenced here: peripheral blood mononuclear cells (PBMCs), sampled when the disease was refractory, from a patient treated with antithyroid drugs. V and J are TRBV19 and TRBJ1-3; D is ambiguous. CDR3 in amino acids: CASSIQARQGNTIYF. The CDR3 nucleotides read TGTGCCAGTAGTATTCAGGCCAGACAAGGAAACACCATATATTTT.